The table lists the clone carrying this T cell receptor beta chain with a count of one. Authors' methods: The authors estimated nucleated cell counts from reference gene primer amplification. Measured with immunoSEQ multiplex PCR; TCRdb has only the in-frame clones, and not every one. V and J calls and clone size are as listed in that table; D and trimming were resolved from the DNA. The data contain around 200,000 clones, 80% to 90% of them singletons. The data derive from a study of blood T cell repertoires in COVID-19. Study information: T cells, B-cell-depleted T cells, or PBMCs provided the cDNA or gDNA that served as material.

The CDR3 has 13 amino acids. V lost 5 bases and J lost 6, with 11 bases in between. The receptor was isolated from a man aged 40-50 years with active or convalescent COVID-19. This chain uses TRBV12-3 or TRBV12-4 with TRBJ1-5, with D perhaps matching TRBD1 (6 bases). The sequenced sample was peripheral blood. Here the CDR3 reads CASSLQGPQPQHF. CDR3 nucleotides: TGTGCCAGCAGTCTACAGGGTCCTCAGCCCCAGCATTTT.